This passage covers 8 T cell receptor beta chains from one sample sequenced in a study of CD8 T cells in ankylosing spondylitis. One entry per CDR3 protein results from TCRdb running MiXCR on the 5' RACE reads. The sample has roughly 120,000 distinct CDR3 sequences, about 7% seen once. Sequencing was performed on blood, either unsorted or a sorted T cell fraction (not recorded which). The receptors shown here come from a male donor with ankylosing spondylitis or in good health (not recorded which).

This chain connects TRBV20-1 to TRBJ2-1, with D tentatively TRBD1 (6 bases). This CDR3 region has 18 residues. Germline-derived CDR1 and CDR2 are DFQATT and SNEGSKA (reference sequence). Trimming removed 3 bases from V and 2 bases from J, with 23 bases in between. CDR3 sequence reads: CSARGGKGRGSTYNEQFF. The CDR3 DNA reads TGCAGTGCTAGGGGTGGGAAGGGCAGGGGCTCCACCTACAATGAGCAGTTCTTC.

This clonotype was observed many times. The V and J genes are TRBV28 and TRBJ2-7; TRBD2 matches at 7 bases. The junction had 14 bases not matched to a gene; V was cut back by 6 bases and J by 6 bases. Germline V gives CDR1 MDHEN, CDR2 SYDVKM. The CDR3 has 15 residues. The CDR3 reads CASRKASGSLSEQYF. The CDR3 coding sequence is TGTGCCAGCAGAAAGGCTAGCGGCTCCTTGAGCGAGCAGTACTTC.

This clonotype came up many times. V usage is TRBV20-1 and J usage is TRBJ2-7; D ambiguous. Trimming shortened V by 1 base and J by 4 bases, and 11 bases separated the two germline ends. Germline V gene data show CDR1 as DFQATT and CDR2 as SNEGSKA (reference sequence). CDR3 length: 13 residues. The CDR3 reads CSARGVGRYEQYF. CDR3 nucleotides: TGCAGTGCTAGAGGCGTCGGACGATACGAGCAGTACTTC.

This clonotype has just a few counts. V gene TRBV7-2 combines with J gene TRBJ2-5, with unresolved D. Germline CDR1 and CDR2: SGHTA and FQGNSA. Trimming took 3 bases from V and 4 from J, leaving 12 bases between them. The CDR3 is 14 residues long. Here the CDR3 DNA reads TGTGCCAGCAGCTTTACAAATTACGGAGAGACCCAGTACTTC. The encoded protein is CASSFTNYGETQYF.

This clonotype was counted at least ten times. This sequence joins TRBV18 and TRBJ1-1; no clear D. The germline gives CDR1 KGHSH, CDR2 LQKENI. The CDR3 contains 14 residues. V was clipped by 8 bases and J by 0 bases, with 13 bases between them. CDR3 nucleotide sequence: TGTGCCAGCAGCCCCCCGGGAATGAACACTGAAGCTTTCTTT. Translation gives CASSPPGMNTEAFF.

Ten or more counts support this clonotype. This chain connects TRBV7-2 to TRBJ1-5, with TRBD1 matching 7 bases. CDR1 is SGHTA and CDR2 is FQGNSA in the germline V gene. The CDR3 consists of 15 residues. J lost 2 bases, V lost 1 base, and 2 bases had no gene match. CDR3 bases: TGTGCCAGCAGCTTAGAGGGGGCGGGCAATCAGCCCCAGCATTTT. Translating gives CASSLEGAGNQPQHF.

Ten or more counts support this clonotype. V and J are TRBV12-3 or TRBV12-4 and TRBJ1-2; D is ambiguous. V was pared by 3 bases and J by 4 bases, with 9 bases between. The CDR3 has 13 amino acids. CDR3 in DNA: TGTGCCAGCAGTTTGGAAGTATCCTATGGCTACACCTTC. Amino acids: CASSLEVSYGYTF.

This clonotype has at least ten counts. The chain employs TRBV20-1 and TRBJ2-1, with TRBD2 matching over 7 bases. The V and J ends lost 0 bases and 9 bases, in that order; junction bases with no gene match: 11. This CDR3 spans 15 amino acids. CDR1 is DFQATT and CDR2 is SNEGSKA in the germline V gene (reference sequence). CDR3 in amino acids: CSARDSSGGGGEQFF. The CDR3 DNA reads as TGCAGTGCTAGAGATTCGAGCGGAGGCGGGGGTGAGCAGTTCTTC.